This TCR beta chain was identified during a study of T-cell memory formation after mild COVID-19. Looking at the study overall: TCR clusters mostly belonged to single donors.

General observations from the study: Contracting CD4+ clones lay largely in CM and EM, with CD8+ ones residing in EMRA. The study found balanced CD4/CD8 in clones contracting day 15 to 85 and a CD4+ lean in later expanders.

Constant-segment primers and 5'RACE yielded cDNA libraries for TCR alpha and TCR beta, each carrying sample barcodes and UMIs. TCRdb used MiXCR to reprocess the 5' RACE reads, holding one entry per CDR3 protein. The data contain roughly 150,000 distinct CDR3 sequences, about 14% of them singletons. As for this clonotype: What it binds is not known.

The germline V and J ends were trimmed by 3 bases and 4 bases, with 22 bases remaining between them. Germline V lookup: CDR1 MNHEY, CDR2 SVGEGT. This CDR3 has 18 amino acids. The sequence derives from an adult woman who had mild COVID-19 (a few samples of this study predate the infection). Cell type and time point are not known. The gene calls are TRBV6-2 or TRBV6-3 and TRBJ1-5; weak D call: TRBD1 (6 bases). The sequenced sample consisted of PBMCs or a T cell subset sorted from them (not recorded which). CDR3 amino acids: CASSYFTGKGFGNQPQHF. The CDR3 nucleotides are TGTGCCAGCAGTTATTTTACAGGGAAGGGGTTTGGGAATCAGCCCCAGCATTTT.